This T cell receptor beta chain is from a study of T cell responses to AZD1222 COVID-19 vaccine. Here immunoSEQ multiplex PCR was the method, and the copy in TCRdb shows in-frame clones only, minus some. The sample includes 150,000 or so clones, roughly 90% of them seen just once. Findings and caveats of the study: Spike-specific TCR repertoires showed rising breadth and depth after two AZD1222 doses.

Comment on this clone: As yet, its antigen is unknown.

V lost 1 base to trimming and J lost 3 bases, with 9 bases between them. The germline CDR1 and CDR2 sequences are GTSNPN and SVGIG (reference sequence). The CDR3 sequence is 13 residues long. This chain connects TRBV30 to TRBJ1-2, with D unclear. The sequencing used peripheral blood, collected on day 0 of AZD1222 vaccination. This receptor was taken from an adult in good health. For the CDR3, the DNA is TGTGCCTGGAGTGAGGTGGTGCACTATGGCTACACCTTC. This codes for CAWSEVVHYGYTF.